These 25 T cell receptor beta chains came from one sample sequenced in a study of shared clonotypes between healthy human individuals. Measured with immunoSEQ multiplex PCR; TCRdb has only the in-frame clones, and not every one. The table has about half a million clones, 70% to 80% seen once; the top ten hold approximately 12%. Material for sequencing was PBMCs. These TCRs come from a middle-aged woman in good health. Some clones in this sample may be carry-over from other donors' samples.

V is TRBV9 and J is TRBJ2-3; 7 nucleotides line up with TRBD1. The ends lost 3 bases at V and 2 bases at J; junction bases unmatched: 12. The CDR3 runs to 17 residues. Germline CDR1 is SGDLS and CDR2 is YYNGEE. The CDR3 DNA reads as TGTGCCAGCAGCGCGACCGTTGACAGGGCCGCCACAGATACGCAGTATTTT. It is translated as CASSATVDRAATDTQYF.

The chain is built from TRBV13 and TRBJ2-5, with 10 bases identical to TRBD2. With the DNA end fitting TRBJ2-7 better, the J assignment may be wrong. This CDR3 contains 17 residues. The germline gives CDR1 PRHDT, CDR2 FYEKMQ (reference sequence). The chain's CDR3 is CASSLEGGLAGVGEQYF. In nucleotides, the CDR3 is TGTGCCAGCAGCTTAGAGGGGGGTCTAGCGGGAGTGGGCGAGCAGTACTTC.

This chain links TRBV15 with TRBJ1-5; weak D call: TRBD1 (5 bases). The CDR3 spans 15 residues. V lost 1 base, J lost 5 bases, and 12 bases lay in between. The germline gives CDR1 LNHNV, CDR2 YYDKDF (reference sequence). Written as DNA, the CDR3 is TGTGCCACCAGCAGAGGGGGCGTAAGGGATCAGCCCCAGCATTTT. Encoded protein: CATSRGGVRDQPQHF.

In its sample, this clone was seen once. The rearrangement uses TRBV4-1 and TRBJ2-5; no reliable D call. This CDR3 region has 14 residues. V was trimmed by 0 bases and J by 2 bases, leaving 7 bases between them. In germline, CDR1 is MGHRA, CDR2 YSYEKL. The CDR3 bases are TGCGCCAGCAGCCAAGACACCGCTCAAGAGACCCAGTACTTC. Amino acid sequence: CASSQDTAQETQYF.

This clone appeared a few times. The V and J genes are TRBV30 and TRBJ2-1; D gene ambiguous. The CDR3 length is 14 residues. Germline values: CDR1 GTSNPN, CDR2 SVGIG (reference sequence). V lost 0 bases to trimming and J lost 5 bases, with 11 bases between them. The chain's CDR3 is CAWSVPGPNNEQFF. The DNA for the CDR3 is TGTGCCTGGAGTGTACCTGGGCCCAACAATGAGCAGTTCTTC.

J is TRBJ1-5 and V is TRBV5-5, with D hard to call. This CDR3 is 13 amino acids long. Germline CDR1 is SGHKS and CDR2 is YYEKEE (reference sequence). The V end lost 4 bases, the J end lost 7 bases, and 12 bases lay between the germline ends. CDR3: CASSREGRQPQHF. DNA of the CDR3: TGTGCCAGCAGCCGGGAAGGTCGGCAGCCCCAGCATTTT.

The rearrangement joins TRBV29-1 to TRBJ1-2; possibly TRBD1 for D (5 bases). V was clipped by 6 bases and J by 3 bases, with 11 bases between them. The CDR3 length is 12 residues. Germline-derived CDR1 and CDR2 are SQVTM and ANQGSEA. CDR3 DNA sequence: TGCAGCGTCGACGACAGCTACTATGGCTACACCTTC. It is translated as CSVDDSYYGYTF. Supplemented by reference TRBV29-1 and TRBJ1-2, the full variable domain reads SAVISQKPSRDICQRGTSLTIQCQVDSQVTMMFWYRQQPGQSLTLIATANQGSEATYESGFVIDKFPISRPNLTFSTLTVSNMSPEDSSIYLCSVDDSYYGYTFGSGTRLTVV.

The chain links TRBV6-1 to TRBJ1-3; D is uncertain. Trimming cost V 8 bases and J 0 bases, with 14 bases left between them. The CDR3 totals 15 residues. CDR1 and CDR2 (germline): MNHNS, SASEGT. The CDR3 loop is CASSPFSNSGNTIYF. CDR3 nucleotide sequence: TGTGCCAGCTCACCTTTCTCAAACTCTGGAAACACCATATATTTT.

About this clone itself: An end of the junction does not agree with germline; a read error may underlie this. The CDR3 DNA reads as TGTGCCTGGGCGGGGCTGAACACCGAAGCTTTCTTT. Encoded protein: CAWAGLNTEAFF. V gene TRBV30 combines with J gene TRBJ1-1, with D perhaps TRBD1 (5 bases). The V gene's germline CDR1 is GTSNPN and CDR2 SVGIG (reference sequence). The CDR3 contains 12 residues. The entire variable domain, with the rest obtained from reference TRBV30 and TRBJ1-1, is as follows: SQTIHQWPATLVQPVGSPLSLECTVEGTSNPNLYWYRQAAGRGLQLLFYSVGIGQISSEVPQNLSASRPQDRQFILSSKKLLLSDSGFYLCAWAGLNTEAFFGQGTRLTVV.

The chain combines TRBV7-6 with TRBJ2-3; 7 bases line up with TRBD1. V shed 1 base, J shed 6 bases, and the junction held 4 bases outside the gene matches. Germline V gives CDR1 SGHVS, CDR2 FNYEAQ. The length of the CDR3 is 14 residues. CDR3: CASSLGGGFDTQYF. In DNA, the CDR3 is TGTGCCAGCAGCTTAGGAGGGGGCTTTGATACGCAGTATTTT.

The chain has TRBV28 and TRBJ2-7; D is unresolved. V dropped 7 bases and J dropped 6 bases, with 13 bases sitting between them. The CDR3 loop spans 12 amino acids. Per germline, CDR1 MDHEN and CDR2 SYDVKM. CDR3 sequence: CASNRGGGEQYF. In DNA, the CDR3 is TGTGCCAGCAACCGCGGTGGCGGCGAGCAGTACTTC.

Remarks on this clone: The CDR3 does not end in the conserved phenylalanine or tryptophan, so this is likely a read error. This chain connects TRBV11-2 to TRBJ2-7; D tentatively reads TRBD1 or TRBD2 (6 bases each). Germline assignment: CDR1 SGHAT and CDR2 FQNNGV. The germline V and J ends were trimmed by 6 bases and 4 bases, with 13 bases remaining between them. CDR3 length: 13 amino acids. The CDR3 DNA sequence: TGTGCCAGCAGATTAACAGGGAGGTACGAGCAGTACCTC. The encoded protein is CASRLTGRYEQYL.

This clone was picked up a small number of times. The chain combines TRBV5-6 with TRBJ1-1, with D maybe TRBD1 (5 bases). With 0 bases removed from V and 10 bases from J, the gap between germline ends came to 22 bases. This CDR3 is 16 amino acids long. Per germline, CDR1 SGHDT and CDR2 YYEEEE. CDR3 sequence (DNA): TGTGCCAGCAGCTTGGCCGGGTTCAGCCAACAGGAGAGAGCTTTCTTT. As protein: CASSLAGFSQQERAFF. The full variable domain, completed using reference TRBV5-6 and TRBJ1-1, is DAGVTQSPTHLIKTRGQQVTLRCSPKSGHDTVSWYQQALGQGPQFIFQYYEEEERQRGNFPDRFSGHQFPNYSSELNVNALLLGDSALYLCASSLAGFSQQERAFFGQGTRLTVV.

V is TRBV7-3 and J is TRBJ2-3, with 13 bases aligning to TRBD2. The ends lost 2 bases at V and 2 bases at J; junction bases unmatched: 1. The germline gives CDR1 SGHTA, CDR2 FQGTGA. This CDR3 has 16 amino acids. The CDR3 nucleotides are TGTGCCAGCAGCTTAGGACTAGCGGGGGTCACAGATACGCAGTATTTT. Translation: CASSLGLAGVTDTQYF.

The chain uses TRBV5-5 and TRBJ2-7, with a weak D call TRBD2 (5 bases). Between the trimmed V and J ends, which lost 1 base and 1 base, there was a span of 12 bases. Germline CDR1 reads SGHKS; CDR2 reads YYEKEE (reference sequence). This CDR3 is 15 amino acids long. Here the CDR3 reads CASSLYGGQSYEQYF. CDR3 DNA sequence: TGTGCCAGCAGCTTGTACGGCGGGCAATCCTACGAGCAGTACTTC.

The rearrangement joins TRBV7-9 to TRBJ1-2; D call uncertain. Trimming stripped 2 bases from V and 2 bases from J, with 6 bases between. The CDR3 consists of 13 residues. Germline V lookup: CDR1 SEHNR, CDR2 FQNEAQ (reference sequence). The CDR3 loop reads CASSLSVNYGYTF. For the CDR3, the DNA is TGTGCCAGCAGCTTAAGTGTGAACTATGGCTACACCTTC.

This chain links TRBV28 with TRBJ2-2; TRBD2 aligns across 9 bases. Unmatched junction bases numbered 13, after V lost 8 bases and J lost 6 bases. Germline V CDR1 and CDR2: MDHEN, SYDVKM. The CDR3 is 16 amino acids. DNA for the CDR3: TGTGCCAGCGCCACCTTAGGTTTAGCGGGAGCCGGGGAGCTGTTTTTT. Translating gives CASATLGLAGAGELFF.

The DNA for the CDR3 is TGTGCCAGCAGCTTGGTACTAGCGGGAGGGGGAGAGACCCAGTACTTC. Protein product: CASSLVLAGGGETQYF. The V gene is TRBV5-6, the J gene TRBJ2-5, with 13 bases fitting TRBD2. The V segment lost 0 bases and the J segment 4 bases; nucleotides outside the gene matches: 3. Germline CDR1 and CDR2: SGHDT and YYEEEE. This CDR3 contains 16 residues.

The chain carries TRBV6-1 and TRBJ2-2, with TRBD2 as a possible D gene (5 bases). The ends were cut back, 3 bases at V and 7 bases at J, with 12 bases in the middle. The length of the CDR3 is 14 residues. Germline values: CDR1 MNHNS, CDR2 SASEGT. The CDR3 nucleotides read TGTGCCAGCAGTGAGCCTGGAGGTGGCGGGGAGCTGTTTTTT. This sequence encodes CASSEPGGGGELFF.

This clone was detected once. The chain employs TRBV12-5 and TRBJ2-2, with D perhaps matching TRBD2 (7 bases). The CDR3 covers 17 residues. The V end was cut by 0 bases, the J end by 4 bases, with 15 bases between. CDR1 is LGHNT, CDR2 FRNRAP, per germline. Here the CDR3 reads CASGLVRGALGTGELFF. The CDR3 nucleotides read TGTGCTAGTGGTTTGGTACGGGGGGCGCTGGGCACCGGGGAGCTGTTTTTT.

The chain recombines TRBV21-1 with TRBJ2-5; the table's D call, TRBD1, has no DNA check behind it. TRBV21-1 is flagged as a pseudogene. There are 16 residues in the CDR3. CDR3 protein: CASSKRMGHSGETQYF. CDR3 in DNA: TGTGCCAGCAGCAAGCGGATGGGGCACAGTGGGGAGACCCAGTACTTC.

J is TRBJ2-1 and V is TRBV19; D assignment may be TRBD1 or TRBD2 (5 bases each). The CDR3 extends over 15 amino acids. Trimming removed 1 base from V and 0 bases from J, with 7 bases in between. Germline-derived CDR1 and CDR2 are LNHDA and SQIVND (reference sequence). The CDR3 reads CASSIGGVSYNEQFF. The CDR3 bases are TGTGCCAGTAGTATAGGAGGGGTCTCCTACAATGAGCAGTTCTTC.

The gene calls are TRBV6-4 and TRBJ2-1; 13 bases agree with TRBD2. The CDR3 runs to 16 residues. V gave up 7 bases and J gave up 6 bases; unmatched junction bases: 9. Germline values: CDR1 MRHNA, CDR2 SNTAGT. The CDR3 DNA reads as TGTGCCAGCAAAGGACTAGCGGGAGATCCAGGCAATGAGCAGTTCTTC. Amino acid sequence: CASKGLAGDPGNEQFF.

J is TRBJ2-1 and V is TRBV5-4, with 7 bases that match TRBD2. The CDR3 runs 16 residues. Germline lookup yields CDR1 SGHNT and CDR2 YYREEE (reference sequence). The ends lost 0 bases at V and 0 bases at J; junction bases unmatched: 3. CDR3 DNA sequence: TGTGCCAGCAGCTTGGGGCGGGGGAGCTCCTACAATGAGCAGTTCTTC. Amino acids: CASSLGRGSSYNEQFF. Looking up the rest from reference TRBV5-4 and TRBJ2-1 gives the full variable domain: ETGVTQSPTHLIKTRGQQVTLRCSSQSGHNTVSWYQQALGQGPQFIFQYYREEENGRGNFPPRFSGLQFPNYSSELNVNALELDDSALYLCASSLGRGSSYNEQFFGPGTRLTVL.

V gene TRBV2 combines with J gene TRBJ1-3; TRBD1 aligns across 7 bases. The CDR3 covers 14 residues. Germline-derived CDR1 and CDR2 are SNHLY and FYNNEI. V shed 6 bases, J shed 3 bases, and the junction held 5 bases outside the gene matches. For the CDR3, the DNA is TGTGCCAGCAGCTGGACAGGTTATGGAAACACCATATATTTT. It yields the protein CASSWTGYGNTIYF.